The subject of this entry is one T cell receptor beta chain. Antigen specificity is unknown. Germline and junction disagree at one end, which may indicate a read error. The length of the CDR3 is 15 residues. The germline CDR1 and CDR2 sequences are SGHKS and YYEKEE (reference sequence). These data belong to a study of CD8+CD57+ T cells in acquired aplastic anemia. Study information: Sorted CD4+ and CD8+ cells yielded DNA averaging approximately 3 ug.

Study-wide results and caveats: Patients and healthy controls showed no significant CD8+ Simpson's diversity difference.

Profiling of TCR beta VDJ combinations and CDR3 sequences used genomic DNA as template. TCRdb processed the reads anew with MiXCR; each CDR3 protein has one entry. The table shows about 180,000 distinct CDR3 sequences, with less than 65% occurring only once. Whoever was chosen for sequencing had shown CD8+CD57+ cell expansion by flow cytometry. Sequenced sample: sorted CD4+, CD8+, or CD8+CD57+ T cells (not recorded which) from PBMCs. This chain uses TRBV5-5 with TRBJ2-2, with 10 bases identical to TRBD1. The receptor was isolated from a human donor with aplastic anemia. CDR3 DNA: TGTGCCAGCAGCTGGGGGGACAGGGGCACCGGGGAGCTGTCTTGG. This sequence encodes CASSWGDRGTGELSW.